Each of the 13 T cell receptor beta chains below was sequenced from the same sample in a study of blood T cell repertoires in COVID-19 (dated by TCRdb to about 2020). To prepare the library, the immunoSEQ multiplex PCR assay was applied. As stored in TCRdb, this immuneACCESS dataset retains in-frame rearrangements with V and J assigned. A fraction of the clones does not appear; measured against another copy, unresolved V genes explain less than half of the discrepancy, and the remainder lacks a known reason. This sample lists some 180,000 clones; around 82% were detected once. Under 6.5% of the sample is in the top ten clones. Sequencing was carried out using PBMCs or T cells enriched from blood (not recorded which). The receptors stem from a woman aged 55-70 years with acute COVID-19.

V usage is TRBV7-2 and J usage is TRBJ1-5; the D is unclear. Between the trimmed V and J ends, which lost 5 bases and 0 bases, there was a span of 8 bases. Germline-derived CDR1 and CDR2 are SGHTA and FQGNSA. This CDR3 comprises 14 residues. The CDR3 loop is CASSQVYSNQPQHF. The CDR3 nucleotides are TGTGCCAGCAGCCAGGTGTATAGCAATCAGCCCCAGCATTTT.

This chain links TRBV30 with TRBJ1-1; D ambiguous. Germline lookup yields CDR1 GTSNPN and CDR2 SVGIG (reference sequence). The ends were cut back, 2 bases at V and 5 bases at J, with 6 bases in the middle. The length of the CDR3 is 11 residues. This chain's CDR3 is CAWSRRTEAFF. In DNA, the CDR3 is TGTGCCTGGAGTCGGCGGACTGAAGCTTTCTTT.

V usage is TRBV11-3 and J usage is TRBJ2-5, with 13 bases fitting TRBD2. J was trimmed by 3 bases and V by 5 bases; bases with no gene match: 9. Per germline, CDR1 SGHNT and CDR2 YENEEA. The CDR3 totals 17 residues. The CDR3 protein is CASSPPGTSGTKETQYF. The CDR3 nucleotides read TGTGCCAGCAGCCCCCCCGGGACTAGCGGGACCAAAGAGACCCAGTACTTC.

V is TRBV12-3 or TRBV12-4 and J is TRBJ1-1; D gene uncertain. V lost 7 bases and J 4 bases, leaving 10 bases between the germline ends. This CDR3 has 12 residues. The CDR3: CASTSSGTEAFF. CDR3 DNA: TGTGCCAGCACCTCGAGCGGCACTGAAGCTTTCTTT.

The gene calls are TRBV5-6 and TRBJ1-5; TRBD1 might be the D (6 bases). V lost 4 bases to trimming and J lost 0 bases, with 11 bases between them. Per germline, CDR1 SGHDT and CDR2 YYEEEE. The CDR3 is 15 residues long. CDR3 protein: CASSPGGGSNQPQHF. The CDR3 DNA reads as TGTGCCAGCAGCCCTGGGGGCGGTAGCAATCAGCCCCAGCATTTT. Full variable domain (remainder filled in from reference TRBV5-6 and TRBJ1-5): DAGVTQSPTHLIKTRGQQVTLRCSPKSGHDTVSWYQQALGQGPQFIFQYYEEEERQRGNFPDRFSGHQFPNYSSELNVNALLLGDSALYLCASSPGGGSNQPQHFGDGTRLSIL.

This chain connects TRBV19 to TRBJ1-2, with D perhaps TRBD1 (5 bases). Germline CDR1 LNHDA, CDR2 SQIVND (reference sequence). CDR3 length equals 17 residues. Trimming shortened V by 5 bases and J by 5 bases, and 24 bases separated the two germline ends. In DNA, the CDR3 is TGTGCCAGTAGTCTGCAGTACAGGCCGAGACTAGGGTATGGCTACACCTTC. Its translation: CASSLQYRPRLGYGYTF.

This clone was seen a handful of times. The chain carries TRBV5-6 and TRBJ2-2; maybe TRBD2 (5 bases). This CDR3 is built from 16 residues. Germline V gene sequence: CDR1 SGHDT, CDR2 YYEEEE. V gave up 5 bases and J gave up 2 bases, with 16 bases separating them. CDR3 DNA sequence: TGTGCCAGCAGGGGGAATGAGGGCGAAAACACCGGGGAGCTGTTTTTT. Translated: CASRGNEGENTGELFF.

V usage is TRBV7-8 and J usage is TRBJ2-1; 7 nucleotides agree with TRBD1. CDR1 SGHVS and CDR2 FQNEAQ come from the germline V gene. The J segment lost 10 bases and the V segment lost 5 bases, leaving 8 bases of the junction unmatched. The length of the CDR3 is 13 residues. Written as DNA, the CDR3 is TGTGCCAGCAGCGCGACGCAACAGGGGGAGCAGTTCTTC. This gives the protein CASSATQQGEQFF.

CDR3 in DNA: TGTGCCAGCAGTTACGGTCAGGGGGTTACCGGGGAGCTGTTTTTT. Its protein is CASSYGQGVTGELFF. This sequence joins TRBV6-5 and TRBJ2-2, with 7 bases identical to TRBD1. Germline CDR1 MNHEY, CDR2 SVGAGI. The CDR3 runs to 15 residues. With V trimmed by 2 bases and J by 5 bases, 5 bases remained unmatched.

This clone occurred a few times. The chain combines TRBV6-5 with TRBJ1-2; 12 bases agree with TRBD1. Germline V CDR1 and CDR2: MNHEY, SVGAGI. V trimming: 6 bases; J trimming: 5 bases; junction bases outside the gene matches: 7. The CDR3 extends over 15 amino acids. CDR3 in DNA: TGTGCCAGCAGACCGGGACAGGGGGCGGGGTATGGCTACACCTTC. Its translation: CASRPGQGAGYGYTF.

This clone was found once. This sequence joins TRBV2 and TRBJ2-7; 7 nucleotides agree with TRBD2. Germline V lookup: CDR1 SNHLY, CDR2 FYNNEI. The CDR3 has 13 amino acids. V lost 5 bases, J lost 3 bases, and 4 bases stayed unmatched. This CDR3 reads CASSRRTSYEQYF. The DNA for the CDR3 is TGTGCCAGCAGTCGTCGGACTAGCTACGAGCAGTACTTC.

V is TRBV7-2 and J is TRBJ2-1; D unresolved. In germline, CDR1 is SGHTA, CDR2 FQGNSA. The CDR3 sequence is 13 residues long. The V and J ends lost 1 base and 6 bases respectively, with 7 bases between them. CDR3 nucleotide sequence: TGTGCCAGCAGCTTAGGGCTAGTCAATGAGCAGTTCTTC. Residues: CASSLGLVNEQFF. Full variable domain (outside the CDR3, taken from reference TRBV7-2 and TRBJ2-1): GAGVSQSPSNKVTEKGKDVELRCDPISGHTALYWYRQSLGQGLEFLIYFQGNSAPDKSGLPSDRFSAERTGGSVSTLTIQRTQQEDSAVYLCASSLGLVNEQFFGPGTRLTVL.

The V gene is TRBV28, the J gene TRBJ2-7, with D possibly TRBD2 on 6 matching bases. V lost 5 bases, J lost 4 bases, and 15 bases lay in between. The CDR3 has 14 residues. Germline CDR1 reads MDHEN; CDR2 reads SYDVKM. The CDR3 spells CASSAGGALYEQYV. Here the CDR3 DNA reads TGTGCCAGCAGTGCAGGAGGGGCACTTTACGAGCAGTACGTC.